This TCR beta chain was captured by sequencing in a study of tumor-infiltrating lymphocytes in primary liver carcinoma (dated by TCRdb to 2016 to 2017). Some background on the complete study: Four to six patients with histopathologically diagnosed primary liver carcinoma underwent surgical resection in China between late 2015 and March 2016. The five patients, three men and two women aged 30 to 69 years, had hepatocellular carcinoma (four) or combined HCC and intrahepatic cholangiocarcinoma (one). Tumors of the five patients were stage T1-T3 N0M0 with maximum diameters of roughly 4.2 to 10 cm. Roughly 3.5 to 7.5 million productive TCRbeta reads were obtained per sample, and no significant difference in read depth was found between tissue types. The study combined TCRbeta repertoire sequencing, expression microarrays and whole-exome sequencing across five regions of each liver tumor, with adjacent normal tissue and blood. A total of some 35 specimens from 5 patients underwent TCRbeta repertoire sequencing, comprising 25 tumor regions, 5 adjacent noncancerous liver tissues and 5 peripheral blood samples. Reproducibility between technical replicate repertoires was high, with correlation coefficients above 0.95 and mean shared-clone rates approximately 0.91.

TCRbeta-specific cDNA was reverse-transcribed from around 0.45 ug total RNA using a constant-region primer and ProtoScript II reverse transcriptase. Three nested multiplex PCR rounds, following a slightly modified ARM-PCR procedure, were used to build the TCRbeta libraries. Each of the first two PCR rounds ran for approximately 10 cycles and used multiplex TRBV1-TRBV30 forward primers together with a Cbeta reverse primer. Sample barcodes and Illumina adapters were attached in a final 25-cycle PCR using Deep VentR polymerase. Before sequencing, amplicons of 200-500 bp were gel-purified using a QIAquick gel extraction kit. An Illumina HiSeq 2500 was used to sequence the TCRbeta amplicons, generating 250-bp paired-end reads. Processing in the source paper ran as follows. Quality trimming of reads was performed with Trimmomatic v0.33, and paired reads were merged with FLASH v1.2.11 so that full CDR3 sequences could be recovered. MiGEC v1.2.1b assigned V, D and J germline segments to the rearranged TCRbeta sequences. Clonotype statistics and Shannon-Wiener diversity indices were calculated with VDJtools v1.0.0. To reduce sampling bias, subsequent analyses other than the diversity analysis used only the 250 most abundant clonotypes in each sample. TCRdb reran the public reads through fastp at Q25 and MiXCR, keeping productive beta chains. A single entry per CDR3 protein holds the most common genes and DNA from its merged rows. It is TCRdb's table, rather than the study itself, that gives the V and J calls and clone size. The sample table contains some 190,000 distinct CDR3 sequences; only one count was recorded for over 45% of them. 65% to 80% of the sample is taken by the ten largest.

Counted from cysteine to phenylalanine, this CDR3 has 14 amino acids. The read is trimmed to its CDR3 DNA, 42 bases read in frame from base 1. V ends up 7 bases short and J 3 bases short, with an unmatched junction base count of 4. The CDR1 and CDR2 encoded by the germline V gene are MDHEN and SYDVKM. With respect to this clonotype: No antigen is known for it. Nothing much larger sits one base from this clone, and base qualities are not available.

General study outcomes and caveats: With just a few patients in the study, the authors point out that the findings should be validated in a larger study. Comparison of CD4+ and CD8+ T cell repertoires was precluded by the use of bulk unsorted samples. Repertoire overlap was higher between tumor regions (mean about 35%) than tumor-adjacent (around 17%) or tumor-blood (14%) pairs, consistent with antigen-driven expansion. Because only the TCR beta chain was sequenced and unpaired alpha chains were not captured, true repertoire diversity is likely underestimated. The top 250 clones made up a significantly larger repertoire fraction in tumors than in blood (p = 0.039).

RNA from unsorted whole blood was extracted with TRIzol reagent, and germline DNA was obtained with the DNeasy Blood & Tissue kit. Chronic HBV infection was present in the patients, and the patients were treatment-naive at sampling. Before surgery, roughly 4.2 milliliters of peripheral blood were drawn into K2EDTA tubes. The sequence derives from a middle-aged man with primary liver carcinoma and hepatitis B virus infection. Sequencing was performed on peripheral blood. Here the chain combines TRBV28 and TRBJ2-7; TRBD2 lines up with 12 middle nucleotides. The DNA sequence is TGTGCCAGCACCAGGACTAGCGGGATCTACGAGCAGTACTTC. This codes for CASTRTSGIYEQYF.